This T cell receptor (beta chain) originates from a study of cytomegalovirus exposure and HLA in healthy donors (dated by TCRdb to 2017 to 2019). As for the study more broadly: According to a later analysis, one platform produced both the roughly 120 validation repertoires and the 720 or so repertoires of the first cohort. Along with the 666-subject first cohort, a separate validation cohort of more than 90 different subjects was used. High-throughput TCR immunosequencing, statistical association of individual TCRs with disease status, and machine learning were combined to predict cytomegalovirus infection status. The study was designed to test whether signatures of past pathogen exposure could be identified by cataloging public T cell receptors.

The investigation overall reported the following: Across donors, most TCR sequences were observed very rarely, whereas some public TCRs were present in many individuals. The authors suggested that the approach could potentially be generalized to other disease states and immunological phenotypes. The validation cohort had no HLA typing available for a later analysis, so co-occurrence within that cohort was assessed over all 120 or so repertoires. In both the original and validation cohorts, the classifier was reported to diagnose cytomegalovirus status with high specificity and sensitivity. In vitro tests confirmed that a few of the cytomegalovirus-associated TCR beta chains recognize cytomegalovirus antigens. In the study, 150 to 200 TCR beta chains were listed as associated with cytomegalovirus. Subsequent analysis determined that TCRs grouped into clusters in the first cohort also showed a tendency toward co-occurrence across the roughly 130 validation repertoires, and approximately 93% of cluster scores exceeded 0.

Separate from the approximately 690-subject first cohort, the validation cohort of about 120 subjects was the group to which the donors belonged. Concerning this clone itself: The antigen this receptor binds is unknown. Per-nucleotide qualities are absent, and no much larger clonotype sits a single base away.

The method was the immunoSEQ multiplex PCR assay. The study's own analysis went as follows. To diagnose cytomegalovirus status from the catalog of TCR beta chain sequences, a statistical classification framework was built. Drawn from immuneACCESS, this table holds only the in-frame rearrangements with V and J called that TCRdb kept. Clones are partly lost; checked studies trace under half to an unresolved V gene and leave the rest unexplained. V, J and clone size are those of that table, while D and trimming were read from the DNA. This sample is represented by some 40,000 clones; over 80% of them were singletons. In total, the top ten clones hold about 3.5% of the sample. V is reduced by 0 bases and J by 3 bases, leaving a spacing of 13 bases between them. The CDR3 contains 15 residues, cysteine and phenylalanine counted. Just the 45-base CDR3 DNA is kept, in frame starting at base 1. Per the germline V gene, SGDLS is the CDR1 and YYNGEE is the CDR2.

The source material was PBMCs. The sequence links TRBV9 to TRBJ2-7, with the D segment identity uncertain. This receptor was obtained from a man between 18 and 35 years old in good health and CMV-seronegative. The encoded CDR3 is CASSVGAETYYEQYF. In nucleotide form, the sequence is TGTGCCAGCAGCGTAGGTGCGGAAACATACTACGAGCAGTACTTC.